This entry lists 22 T cell receptor beta chains sequenced from one sample in a study of blood T cell repertoires in COVID-19. This table comes from immunoSEQ multiplex PCR, and its TCRdb copy is limited to in-frame clones, with some not included. Of almost 200,000 clones listed, around 79% are singletons. Specimen: peripheral blood. Every receptor here comes from a woman aged 40 to 49 with COVID-19, enrolled during active disease.

The chain uses TRBV10-3 and TRBJ1-5; TRBD1 matches at 8 bases. Germline V gene sequence: CDR1 ENHRY, CDR2 SYGVKD. There are 14 residues in the CDR3. Trimming removed 6 bases from V and 4 bases from J; junction bases left unmatched: 5. CDR3 protein: CAIRPQGGNQPQHF. For the CDR3, the DNA is TGTGCCATCAGACCACAGGGGGGGAATCAGCCCCAGCATTTT.

The rearrangement links TRBV5-5 to TRBJ1-2; 9 bases fit TRBD1. The CDR3 spans 14 residues. V shed 2 bases, J shed 5 bases, and the junction held 4 bases outside the gene matches. The germline gives CDR1 SGHKS, CDR2 YYEKEE (reference sequence). CDR3: CASSFDGTGYGYTF. The CDR3 DNA is TGTGCCAGCAGCTTCGACGGGACAGGGTATGGCTACACCTTC. Full variable domain (missing parts from reference TRBV5-5 and TRBJ1-2): DAGVTQSPTHLIKTRGQQVTLRCSPISGHKSVSWYQQVLGQGPQFIFQYYEKEERGRGNFPDRFSARQFPNYSSELNVNALLLGDSALYLCASSFDGTGYGYTFGSGTRLTVV.

This clone was recorded at least ten times. The chain uses TRBV7-7 and TRBJ2-2; 8 bases match TRBD2. V lost 5 bases and J lost 4; bases outside the gene matches: 6. The CDR3 covers 15 residues. Germline V lookup: CDR1 SSHAT, CDR2 FNYEAQ (reference sequence). CDR3 loop: CASSLLAGTTGELFF. CDR3 coding DNA: TGTGCCAGCAGCCTATTAGCGGGAACCACCGGGGAGCTGTTTTTT.

The gene calls are TRBV18 and TRBJ2-5; D gene unclear. The length of the CDR3 is 15 residues. V dropped 0 bases and J dropped 3 bases, with 11 bases sitting between them. Germline loops: CDR1 KGHSH, CDR2 LQKENI. The CDR3 coding sequence is TGTGCCAGCTCACCACCGGGCCCCCTGAAAGAGACCCAGTACTTC. Amino acid sequence: CASSPPGPLKETQYF.

This chain connects TRBV9 to TRBJ1-3, with D possibly matching TRBD1 (5 bases). V lost 3 bases and J 0 bases, leaving 13 bases between the germline ends. In germline, CDR1 is SGDLS, CDR2 YYNGEE. CDR3 length: 16 amino acids. The CDR3 sequence: CASSATALGSGNTIYF. Here the CDR3 DNA reads TGTGCCAGCAGCGCGACAGCGCTCGGCTCTGGAAACACCATATATTTT.

This clone has just a few counts. The chain couples TRBV7-2 to TRBJ1-5, with 8 bases aligning to TRBD1. Germline lookup yields CDR1 SGHTA and CDR2 FQGNSA. V was pared by 3 bases and J by 5 bases, with 3 bases of the junction left unmatched. The CDR3 spans 14 residues. The CDR3 region is CASSLTGADQPQHF. The CDR3, as DNA: TGTGCCAGCAGCTTGACAGGGGCCGATCAGCCCCAGCATTTT.

The chain uses TRBV7-9 and TRBJ1-3; no clear D gene. Trimming took 1 base from V and 8 from J, leaving 27 bases between them. Germline values: CDR1 SEHNR, CDR2 FQNEAQ (reference sequence). The length of the CDR3 is 19 residues. This CDR3 is CASSLEHVGNSYGVDTIYF. The CDR3 nucleotides read TGTGCCAGCAGCTTAGAACATGTGGGCAACTCCTACGGGGTAGACACCATATATTTT.

The CDR3 sequence is CASSLAGGDTIYF. The DNA for the CDR3 is TGTGCCAGCAGCTTAGCAGGGGGCGACACCATATATTTT. The gene calls are TRBV7-9 and TRBJ1-3; 7 bases fit TRBD1. Per germline, CDR1 SEHNR and CDR2 FQNEAQ (reference sequence). The CDR3 loop spans 13 amino acids. J gave up 8 bases and V 0 bases, and 1 base lay outside the gene matches.

This clone was seen just once. This sequence joins TRBV15 and TRBJ2-1; 11 bases match TRBD2. The CDR3 is 14 residues long. With 3 bases clipped from V and 7 bases from J, the junction kept 2 bases outside the gene matches. CDR1 LNHNV and CDR2 YYDKDF come from the germline V gene (reference sequence). Here the CDR3 reads CATSRGLAANEQFF. The DNA for the CDR3 is TGTGCCACCAGCAGGGGACTAGCGGCAAATGAGCAGTTCTTC. Full variable domain (remainder filled in from reference TRBV15 and TRBJ2-1): DAMVIQNPRYQVTQFGKPVTLSCSQTLNHNVMYWYQQKSSQAPKLLFHYYDKDFNNEADTPDNFQSRRPNTSFCFLDIRSPGLGDTAMYLCATSRGLAANEQFFGPGTRLTVL.

The chain recombines TRBV27 with TRBJ2-3; weak D call: TRBD2 (6 bases). Germline values: CDR1 MNHEY, CDR2 SMNVEV (reference sequence). The CDR3 has 15 amino acids. Trimming stripped 7 bases from V and 2 bases from J, with 16 bases between. CDR3 nucleotide sequence: TGTGCCAGCACCCCATGGGGGGAGGTCACAGATACGCAGTATTTT. Translated, it gives CASTPWGEVTDTQYF.

This clone came up a few times. V and J are TRBV4-1 and TRBJ2-1, with no clear D. V gave up 1 base and J gave up 12 bases, with 10 bases separating them. Germline lookup yields CDR1 MGHRA and CDR2 YSYEKL. CDR3 length: 12 residues. The DNA of the CDR3 is TGCGCCAGCAGCCAAGGCCCTACCCCGCAGTTCTTC. It encodes CASSQGPTPQFF.

The chain uses TRBV7-8 and TRBJ2-5; TRBD2 agrees at 10 bases. Losses at the gene ends were 5 bases for V and 1 base for J; bases not matched to a gene: 7. Germline V gene data show CDR1 as SGHVS and CDR2 as FQNEAQ. This CDR3 is built from 16 residues. The CDR3 here is CASSPHSGGPQETQYF. The CDR3 coding sequence is TGTGCCAGCAGCCCGCATAGCGGGGGGCCCCAAGAGACCCAGTACTTC. Together with reference TRBV7-8 and TRBJ2-5, the CDR3 gives the full variable domain: GAGVSQSPRYKVAKRGQDVALRCDPISGHVSLFWYQQALGQGPEFLTYFQNEAQLDKSGLPSDRFFAERPEGSVSTLKIQRTQQEDSAVYLCASSPHSGGPQETQYFGPGTRLLVL.

This rearrangement joins TRBV5-1 to TRBJ2-1; 8 nucleotides match TRBD1. V lost 0 bases to trimming and J lost 7 bases; unmatched junction nucleotides: 9. This CDR3 has 16 amino acids. The V gene's germline CDR1 is SGHRS and CDR2 YFSETQ. The CDR3 DNA follows: TGCGCCAGCAGCTTGGGACCGGGACAGGCGAGTAATGAGCAGTTCTTC. It specifies CASSLGPGQASNEQFF.

The chain joins TRBV18 to TRBJ2-7, with TRBD1 matching 10 bases. Germline assignment: CDR1 KGHSH and CDR2 LQKENI. The CDR3 length is 15 residues. Trimming at V came to 1 base and at J to 2 bases, leaving 2 bases not matched to a gene. The CDR3 sequence is CASSPRTGGTYEQYF. CDR3 nucleotides: TGTGCCAGCTCACCACGGACAGGGGGTACCTACGAGCAGTACTTC.

A note on this clone: This sample includes further DNA sequences coding for the same CDR3. The rearrangement links TRBV7-2 to TRBJ2-1; D unclear. Germline assignment: CDR1 SGHTA and CDR2 FQGNSA. The CDR3 contains 14 residues. V was clipped by 3 bases and J by 1 base, with 7 bases between them. The CDR3 here is CASSFLASYNEQFF. In DNA form, the CDR3 reads TGTGCCAGCAGCTTTCTGGCTTCCTACAATGAGCAGTTCTTC.

Turning to this clone: Different DNA sequences within this sample yield the same CDR3. The rearrangement joins TRBV6-4 to TRBJ2-1; D is perhaps TRBD2 (6 bases). CDR1 is MRHNA and CDR2 is SNTAGT in the germline V gene. Trimming cost V 2 bases and J 0 bases, with 11 bases left between them. CDR3 length equals 16 residues. CDR3 sequence: CASSDGGRSSYNEQFF. The CDR3 DNA sequence: TGTGCCAGCAGTGACGGGGGGAGGAGCTCCTACAATGAGCAGTTCTTC.

J is TRBJ2-3 and V is TRBV12-3 or TRBV12-4; D gene unclear. Trimming stripped 6 bases from V and 6 bases from J, with 7 bases between. The CDR3 consists of 11 residues. This chain's CDR3 is CASSPIDTQYF. For the CDR3, the DNA is TGTGCCAGCAGCCCAATCGATACGCAGTATTTT.

The chain recombines TRBV27 with TRBJ2-7; a possible D gene is TRBD1 (6 bases). Trimming took off 8 bases at V and 1 base at J, with 18 bases between the two ends. Germline V lookup: CDR1 MNHEY, CDR2 SMNVEV (reference sequence). This CDR3 is built from 15 residues. The CDR3 here is CASSSTGLGSYEQYF. The CDR3, as DNA: TGTGCCAGCTCATCAACAGGGCTTGGTTCCTACGAGCAGTACTTC.

The chain uses TRBV6-6 and TRBJ2-2; D is perhaps TRBD2 (6 bases). Trimming pared 5 bases from V and 3 bases from J, leaving 16 bases between. Germline CDR1 and CDR2: MNHNY and SVGAGI (reference sequence). This CDR3 spans 16 amino acids. The CDR3 nucleotides read TGTGCCAGCAGTAGAACCCCGGGGGTTGACACCGGGGAGCTGTTTTTT. Translation: CASSRTPGVDTGELFF.

The chain combines TRBV19 with TRBJ2-6, with a weak D call TRBD1 (5 bases). This CDR3 region has 16 residues. In germline, CDR1 is LNHDA, CDR2 SQIVND (reference sequence). Trimming shortened V by 6 bases and J by 3 bases, and 15 bases separated the two germline ends. The CDR3 region is CASRAQGYDGANVLTF. CDR3 DNA sequence: TGTGCCAGTAGGGCCCAGGGTTACGATGGGGCCAACGTCCTGACTTTC. The full variable domain, rest sourced from reference TRBV19 and TRBJ2-6, is DGGITQSPKYLFRKEGQNVTLSCEQNLNHDAMYWYRQDPGQGLRLIYYSQIVNDFQKGDIAEGYSVSREKKESFPLTVTSAQKNPTAFYLCASRAQGYDGANVLTFGAGSRLTVL.

V is TRBV3-1 (or the pseudogene TRBV3-2) and J is TRBJ1-5, with TRBD1 matching over 7 bases. The CDR3 runs 17 residues. The germline gives CDR1 LGHDT, CDR2 YNNKEL (reference sequence). V dropped 0 bases and J dropped 2; count of bases not matched to a gene: 7. The CDR3 is CASSQDTGVMGNQPQHF. The DNA for the CDR3 is TGTGCCAGCAGCCAAGACACAGGGGTGATGGGCAATCAGCCCCAGCATTTT.

This clone was found once. The chain recombines TRBV12-3 or TRBV12-4 with TRBJ1-2, with a weak D call TRBD1 (6 bases). The CDR3 runs to 12 residues. Deletions cut 8 bases from V and 8 bases from J, with 15 bases between. The CDR3 DNA is TGTGCCAGCGGCCAGGGGATAGGCGGCTACACCTTC. This sequence encodes CASGQGIGGYTF.